The subject of this entry is one T cell receptor beta chain. The sample is drawn from a study of blood T cell repertoires in COVID-19. Study information: Samples came from the United States, Italy and Spain, spanning acute and convalescent COVID-19. T cells, B-cell-depleted T cells, or PBMCs supplied cDNA or gDNA.

Germline lookup yields CDR1 SGHDN and CDR2 FVKESK. J lost 7 bases, V lost 4 bases, and 1 base had no gene match. CDR3 length: 14 residues. As processed by the authors: Reference gene primer amplification in the assay estimated nucleated cell counts. The assay was immunoSEQ multiplex PCR, and TCRdb's table has in-frame clones only and misses some. From that table come the V and J calls and clone size; the DNA was used to work out D and trimming. The sample lists 250,000 to 350,000 clones, 88% seen once, with over 9% in the top ten. Sequenced: peripheral blood. The chain is built from TRBV14 and TRBJ2-1, with 13 positions matching TRBD2. The sequence came from a woman aged 30 to 39 with COVID-19, enrolled during active disease. CDR3 DNA sequence: TGTGCCAGCAGCCGGACTAGCGGGAGTAATGAGCAGTTCTTC. This translates into CASSRTSGSNEQFF.